Below are 28 T cell receptor beta chains sequenced from a single sample in a study of blood T cell repertoires in COVID-19. TCRdb's copy holds only in-frame clones and misses some; the assay was immunoSEQ multiplex PCR. The sample has some 43,000 clones; 81% are singletons. Source material: peripheral blood. The origin of the receptors is a man aged 35 to 55 with active or convalescent COVID-19.

The rearrangement joins TRBV18 to TRBJ2-2, with 9 bases fitting TRBD2. Germline lookup yields CDR1 KGHSH and CDR2 LQKENI. The V segment lost 3 bases and the J segment 3 bases; nucleotides outside the gene matches: 17. The CDR3 is 20 amino acids. CDR3 nucleotides: TGTGCCAGCTCACCTCGGACTTCTAGCGGGGAGCTACGAGACACCGGGGAGCTGTTTTTT. It codes for CASSPRTSSGELRDTGELFF.

The chain employs TRBV7-6 and TRBJ2-7; D perhaps matches TRBD1 (5 bases). CDR3 length: 16 amino acids. Germline CDR1 SGHVS, CDR2 FNYEAQ. V lost 1 base and J 4 bases, leaving 17 bases between the germline ends. CDR3 in amino acids: CASSLGQGIKTYEQYF. The DNA for the CDR3 is TGTGCCAGCAGCTTAGGTCAGGGAATTAAGACGTACGAGCAGTACTTC.

This chain joins TRBV4-1 and TRBJ1-5; D may be TRBD1 (5 bases). The V end was cut by 4 bases, the J end by 2 bases, with 18 bases between. The germline CDR1 and CDR2 sequences are MGHRA and YSYEKL. The CDR3 sequence is 17 residues long. CDR3 loop: CASSRGGVVAGNQPQHF. CDR3 DNA: TGCGCCAGCAGCCGGGGGGGTGTCGTTGCTGGCAATCAGCCCCAGCATTTT.

The chain couples TRBV7-6 to TRBJ2-5, with 11 bases that match TRBD1. V dropped 1 base and J dropped 4; count of bases not matched to a gene: 5. The CDR3 loop spans 16 amino acids. Germline assignment: CDR1 SGHVS and CDR2 FNYEAQ. Here the CDR3 reads CASSLGGTGGRETQYF. CDR3 nucleotide sequence: TGTGCCAGCAGCTTAGGGGGGACAGGGGGTCGAGAGACCCAGTACTTC. The complete variable domain, with remaining parts taken from reference TRBV7-6 and TRBJ2-5, reads GAGVSQSPRYKVTKRGQDVALRCDPISGHVSLYWYRQALGQGPEFLTYFNYEAQQDKSGLPNDRFSAERPEGSISTLTIQRTEQRDSAMYRCASSLGGTGGRETQYFGPGTRLLVL.

J is TRBJ1-1 and V is TRBV9; no clear D. The CDR3 extends over 13 amino acids. Germline V gene data show CDR1 as SGDLS and CDR2 as YYNGEE. The V end lost 4 bases, the J end lost 7 bases, and 14 bases lay between the germline ends. As DNA, the CDR3 is TGTGCCAGCAGCCCCCAAATGGCGGATGAAGCTTTCTTT. This encodes CASSPQMADEAFF.

The chain is built from TRBV29-1 and TRBJ2-7, with 7 positions matching TRBD1. With 7 bases clipped from V and 4 bases from J, the junction kept 19 bases outside the gene matches. The CDR3 extends over 16 amino acids. CDR1 is SQVTM and CDR2 is ANQGSEA in the germline V gene. This chain's CDR3 is CSATSFRGGGLYEQYF. The CDR3, as DNA: TGCAGCGCGACCTCTTTTCGAGGGGGCGGTTTATACGAGCAGTACTTC.

The chain recombines TRBV9 with TRBJ1-1; tentatively, D is TRBD1 (5 bases). With 2 bases removed from V and 2 bases from J, the gap between germline ends came to 16 bases. The CDR3 runs to 16 residues. CDR1 and CDR2 from the germline V gene are SGDLS and YYNGEE. DNA for the CDR3: TGTGCCAGCAGCGTTCAGGGTAACACGGGCAACACTGAAGCTTTCTTT. Protein: CASSVQGNTGNTEAFF.

The V and J genes are TRBV28 and TRBJ1-1; 9 nucleotides align to TRBD1. CDR3 length: 14 amino acids. CDR1 is MDHEN, CDR2 SYDVKM, per germline. J was trimmed by 1 base and V by 5 bases; bases with no gene match: 2. The DNA for the CDR3 is TGTGCCAGCAGTACGACAGGGGGGAACACTGAAGCTTTCTTT. Protein sequence: CASSTTGGNTEAFF.

The chain recombines TRBV27 with TRBJ2-5; D may be TRBD1 (6 bases). The CDR3 is 14 amino acids. The germline CDR1 and CDR2 sequences are MNHEY and SMNVEV (reference sequence). Deletions cut 4 bases from V and 1 base from J, with 10 bases between. As DNA, the CDR3 is TGTGCCAGCAGTTCACAGACAGGCCAAGAGACCCAGTACTTC. It translates to CASSSQTGQETQYF.

The chain carries TRBV5-1 and TRBJ2-5, with 11 bases fitting TRBD2. Germline lookup yields CDR1 SGHRS and CDR2 YFSETQ. Unmatched junction bases numbered 4, after V lost 3 bases and J lost 3 bases. The CDR3 extends over 15 amino acids. Here the CDR3 reads CASSSSGLAEETQYF. Here the CDR3 DNA reads TGCGCCAGCAGCTCCTCGGGACTAGCGGAAGAGACCCAGTACTTC. The full variable domain, in which reference TRBV5-1 and TRBJ2-5 provide the parts outside the CDR3, is KAGVTQTPRYLIKTRGQQVTLSCSPISGHRSVSWYQQTPGQGLQFLFEYFSETQRNKGNFPGRFSGRQFSNSRSEMNVSTLELGDSALYLCASSSSGLAEETQYFGPGTRLLVL.

The rearrangement joins TRBV10-3 to TRBJ2-1; 9 nucleotides align to TRBD1. Germline CDR1 reads ENHRY; CDR2 reads SYGVKD. Germline trimming cut 0 bases from V and 9 bases from J; bases unmatched to any gene: 9. This CDR3 has 16 amino acids. DNA for the CDR3: TGTGCCATCAGTGAGTCCGGGACAGGGCTTTCGAGTGAGCAGTTCTTC. Its protein product is CAISESGTGLSSEQFF.

This sequence joins TRBV5-4 and TRBJ2-5, with a possible D match to TRBD1 (5 bases). The CDR3 spans 15 residues. Germline assignment: CDR1 SGHNT and CDR2 YYREEE (reference sequence). V gave up 0 bases and J gave up 5 bases, with 14 bases separating them. CDR3 residues: CASSLDIVPGETQYF. CDR3 coding DNA: TGTGCCAGCAGCTTGGACATCGTACCAGGGGAGACCCAGTACTTC.

The chain carries TRBV20-1 and TRBJ2-7; D is undetermined. The CDR3 covers 14 residues. CDR1 is DFQATT, CDR2 SNEGSKA, per germline (reference sequence). V was cut by 3 bases and J by 1 base, with 13 bases left in between. The CDR3 loop is CSASDIGRSYEQYF. CDR3 nucleotide sequence: TGCAGTGCTAGTGACATCGGTCGTTCCTACGAGCAGTACTTC.

This chain connects TRBV15 to TRBJ2-2; TRBD2 agrees at 8 bases. The CDR3 loop spans 17 amino acids. V was clipped by 0 bases and J by 2 bases; unmatched bases: 5. CDR1 LNHNV and CDR2 YYDKDF come from the germline V gene (reference sequence). DNA of the CDR3: TGTGCCACCAGCAGAGATCGCGTAGCGGGAAACACCGGGGAGCTGTTTTTT. Protein: CATSRDRVAGNTGELFF.

CDR3 sequence (DNA): TGTGCCAGCAGCCCCGGCCCCAGAGCGGGACTAGATACGCAGTATTTT. Protein product: CASSPGPRAGLDTQYF. The rearrangement joins TRBV9 to TRBJ2-3, with 7 bases fitting TRBD2. CDR1 SGDLS and CDR2 YYNGEE come from the germline V gene. Trimming cost V 4 bases and J 5 bases; bases outside gene matches: 13. The CDR3 is made up of 16 amino acids. Together with reference TRBV9 and TRBJ2-3, the CDR3 gives the full variable domain: DSGVTQTPKHLITATGQRVTLRCSPRSGDLSVYWYQQSLDQGLQFLIQYYNGEERAKGNILERFSAQQFPDLHSELNLSSLELGDSALYFCASSPGPRAGLDTQYFGPGTRLTVL.

The V gene is TRBV27, the J gene TRBJ2-2; D gene uncertain. Between the trimmed V and J ends, which lost 1 base and 4 bases, there was a span of 7 bases. Germline CDR1 reads MNHEY; CDR2 reads SMNVEV (reference sequence). The CDR3 runs to 14 residues. The CDR3 loop reads CASSLYSGTGELFF. The CDR3 DNA reads as TGTGCCAGCAGTTTATATTCGGGCACCGGGGAGCTGTTTTTT.

This chain uses TRBV5-1 with TRBJ1-4; no reliable D call. The CDR3 has 15 amino acids. CDR1 SGHRS and CDR2 YFSETQ come from the germline V gene. V was clipped by 0 bases and J by 0 bases, with 6 bases between them. The CDR3: CASSLGSATNEKLFF. In DNA, the CDR3 is TGCGCCAGCAGCTTGGGGTCGGCAACTAATGAAAAACTGTTTTTT.

This clone was counted between two and nine times. The chain links TRBV2 to TRBJ1-1; tentatively, D is TRBD1 (6 bases). V was clipped by 1 base and J by 8 bases, with 14 bases between them. The CDR3 is made up of 14 amino acids. Germline V gene data show CDR1 as SNHLY and CDR2 as FYNNEI. In DNA, the CDR3 is TGTGCCAGCAGTGAAGGGGTTCGGCAGGGGGAAGCTTTCTTT. Translation: CASSEGVRQGEAFF.

The CDR3 nucleotides read TGTGCCAGCAGTCCCCGAGTGGGCGGGAGCACCCTTTACCCAGATACGCAGTATTTT. This sequence encodes CASSPRVGGSTLYPDTQYF. V usage is TRBV27 and J usage is TRBJ2-3, with 7 bases matching TRBD2. Germline assignment: CDR1 MNHEY and CDR2 SMNVEV (reference sequence). This CDR3 has 19 amino acids. V lost 5 bases and J lost 4; bases outside the gene matches: 21.

The J gene is TRBJ2-4, the V gene TRBV28; TRBD1 agrees at 8 bases. Germline CDR1 reads MDHEN; CDR2 reads SYDVKM. After removal of 7 bases from V and 6 bases from J, the junction contained 5 bases not matched to a gene. CDR3 length equals 13 residues. CDR3 sequence reads: CASTADRGNIQYF. The CDR3 nucleotides read TGTGCCAGCACCGCAGACAGGGGAAACATTCAGTACTTC. The whole variable domain, filled in from reference TRBV28 and TRBJ2-4, reads DVKVTQSSRYLVKRTGEKVFLECVQDMDHENMFWYRQDPGLGLRLIYFSYDVKMKEKGDIPEGYSVSREKKERFSLILESASTNQTSMYLCASTADRGNIQYFGAGTRLSVL.

The V gene is TRBV21-1, the J gene TRBJ2-7; the D call TRBD1 from the table was never checked on the DNA. TRBV21-1 is an annotated pseudogene. There are 15 residues in the CDR3. The DNA for the CDR3 is TGTGCCAGCAGCAGCCGGGACACCAACTCCTACGAGCAGTACTTC. It codes for CASSSRDTNSYEQYF.

The chain couples TRBV5-4 to TRBJ2-1; D may be TRBD2 (5 bases). The CDR3 has 17 residues. V was shortened by 4 bases and J by 2 bases, with 19 bases between the two germline ends. Looked up from germline, CDR1 is SGHNT and CDR2 is YYREEE (reference sequence). CDR3: CASSPTGSGLTYNEQFF. The CDR3 DNA is TGTGCCAGCAGCCCTACGGGGAGCGGATTAACCTACAATGAGCAGTTCTTC.

The V call is TRBV5-1, the J call TRBJ2-5; 9 bases map to TRBD2. CDR3 length equals 16 residues. The ends lost 0 bases at V and 5 bases at J; junction bases unmatched: 8. CDR1 is SGHRS, CDR2 YFSETQ, per germline. The CDR3 bases are TGCGCCAGCAGCTTGGGAGCGGGAGGATTAGGGGAGACCCAGTACTTC. Protein sequence: CASSLGAGGLGETQYF.

The chain joins TRBV6-5 to TRBJ2-3, with a tentative D call TRBD1 (6 bases). V lost 0 bases and J 4 bases, leaving 11 bases between the germline ends. The length of the CDR3 is 15 residues. Germline V gene data show CDR1 as MNHEY and CDR2 as SVGAGI. The CDR3 is CASSYSATGSDTQYF. As DNA, the CDR3 is TGTGCCAGCAGTTACTCCGCGACAGGCTCAGATACGCAGTATTTT.

This clone has just one count. The J gene is TRBJ2-5, the V gene TRBV6-5; D is perhaps TRBD1 (6 bases). This CDR3 is built from 14 residues. From germline, CDR1 is MNHEY and CDR2 SVGAGI. Trimming shortened V by 6 bases and J by 2 bases, and 13 bases separated the two germline ends. DNA for the CDR3: TGTGCCAGCAGACACACAGGGCGGCAAGAGACCCAGTACTTC. Protein product: CASRHTGRQETQYF.

V and J are TRBV5-1 and TRBJ2-7; D gene uncertain. The length of the CDR3 is 15 residues. The germline V gene has CDR1 SGHRS and CDR2 YFSETQ. V lost 0 bases, J lost 2 bases, and 12 bases lay in between. Here the CDR3 reads CASSLADSSTYEQYF. The CDR3 DNA is TGCGCCAGCAGCTTGGCCGACTCCTCGACCTACGAGCAGTACTTC.

This chain joins TRBV3-1 (or the pseudogene TRBV3-2) and TRBJ2-3, with D possibly TRBD1 on 5 matching bases. V lost 3 bases to trimming and J lost 6 bases, with 10 bases between them. The CDR3 is 13 amino acids. Germline V gives CDR1 LGHDT, CDR2 YNNKEL (reference sequence). The CDR3 protein is CASSQWSGDTQYF. In DNA, the CDR3 is TGTGCCAGCAGCCAGTGGTCAGGGGATACGCAGTATTTT.

This chain links TRBV7-7 with TRBJ2-5; 8 nucleotides agree with TRBD2. Germline CDR1 reads SSHAT; CDR2 reads FNYEAQ (reference sequence). There are 15 residues in the CDR3. V shed 5 bases, J shed 2 bases, and the junction held 7 bases outside the gene matches. DNA of the CDR3: TGTGCCAGCAGCCCCACGGGAGGGCCGCAAGAGACCCAGTACTTC. As protein: CASSPTGGPQETQYF. Full variable domain (missing parts from reference TRBV7-7 and TRBJ2-5): GAGVSQSPRYKVTKRGQDVTLRCDPISSHATLYWYQQALGQGPEFLTYFNYEAQPDKSGLPSDRFSAERPEGSISTLTIQRTEQRDSAMYRCASSPTGGPQETQYFGPGTRLLVL.